This is a list of T cell receptor beta chains from one sample in a study of T-cell memory formation after mild COVID-19. In TCRdb, the 5' RACE reads were re-called with MiXCR into one record per CDR3 protein. The data hold approximately 440,000 distinct CDR3 sequences, with about 20% observed a single time. The sequencing sample was made of PBMCs or a T cell subset sorted from them (not recorded which). These receptors came from an adult woman who had mild COVID-19 (a few samples of this study predate the infection). Cell type and time point are not known. CDR3s include the opening cysteine and the closing phenylalanine or tryptophan. The D gene is left open where the match is weak. A row's size may be missing; if present it is once, few, many or a size class.

clone size	D gene	V gene	J gene	CDR3 protein	CDR3 DNA
few	TRBD2	TRBV19	TRBJ2-4	CASSKASGGTVQYF	TGTGCCAGTAGTAAGGCTAGCGGGGGGACGGTTCAGTACTTC
.	.	TRBV6-5	TRBJ2-5	CASTHGVKGETQYF	TGTGCCAGCACTCACGGGGTTAAGGGTGAGACCCAGTACTTC
.	TRBD1	TRBV5-1	TRBJ1-2	CASSQVPGQGAHGYTF	TGCGCCAGCAGCCAAGTACCGGGACAGGGGGCACATGGCTACACCTTC
.	.	TRBV15	TRBJ2-3	CATSREQSWDTQYF	TGTGCCACCAGCAGGGAACAGTCTTGGGATACGCAGTATTTT
.	.	TRBV29-1	TRBJ2-7	CSARGGYSYEQYF	TGCAGTGCAAGGGGCGGCTACTCCTACGAGCAGTACTTC
few	.	TRBV3-1	TRBJ2-6	CASSQQGYSGANVLTF	TGTGCCAGCAGCCAGCAGGGGTACTCTGGGGCCAACGTCCTGACTTTC
few	TRBD1	TRBV12-3/TRBV12-4	TRBJ1-5	CASSFTGGNQPQHF	TGTGCCAGCAGTTTCACAGGGGGCAATCAGCCCCAGCATTTT
.	.	TRBV15	TRBJ2-1	CATSRGRASYNEQFF	TGTGCCACCAGCAGAGGAAGGGCATCCTACAATGAGCAGTTCTTC
.	TRBD2	TRBV7-3	TRBJ2-1	CASSLSLAGEGEQFF	TGTGCCAGCAGCCTAAGCCTAGCGGGAGAGGGTGAGCAGTTCTTC
.	.	TRBV6-5	TRBJ1-2	CASSGLSYGYTF	TGTGCCAGCAGCGGTTTATCCTATGGCTACACCTTC
.	.	TRBV30	TRBJ2-3	CAWSVLSDTDTQYF	TGTGCCTGGAGTGTATTATCGGATACAGATACGCAGTATTTT
.	TRBD1	TRBV5-6	TRBJ1-1	CASSLKDRLNTEAFF	TGTGCCAGCAGCTTAAAGGACAGGCTGAACACTGAAGCTTTCTTT
few	.	TRBV4-1	TRBJ1-1	CASSQKPWGEAEAFF	TGCGCCAGCAGCCAAAAACCCTGGGGGGAGGCCGAAGCTTTCTTT
many	TRBD2	TRBV7-6	TRBJ2-3	CASSFGTSGSTDTQYF	TGTGCCAGCAGCTTTGGGACTAGCGGGAGCACAGATACGCAGTATTTT
few	TRBD1	TRBV20-1	TRBJ2-7	CSGRGQGKSYEQYF	TGCAGTGGCCGGGGACAGGGGAAATCCTACGAGCAGTACTTC
few	TRBD2	TRBV12-3/TRBV12-4	TRBJ2-5	CASSLRLAGSQETQYF	TGTGCCAGCAGTTTGAGGCTAGCGGGGAGTCAAGAGACCCAGTACTTC
.	TRBD1	TRBV11-2	TRBJ1-2	CASSLDAYRGRSLSYGYTF	TGTGCCAGCAGCTTAGATGCATACAGGGGGAGGTCCCTATCCTATGGCTACACCTTC
.	.	TRBV12-3/TRBV12-4	TRBJ2-7	CASSLSGSTYEQYF	TGTGCCAGCAGTTTATCGGGGTCGACCTACGAGCAGTACTTC
few	TRBD1	TRBV20-1	TRBJ1-2	CSASYAGGDGYTF	TGCAGTGCTAGTTATGCAGGGGGCGATGGCTACACCTTC
.	.	TRBV19	TRBJ1-1	CASREGGRSEAFF	TGTGCCAGTAGAGAGGGCGGAAGGTCTGAAGCTTTCTTT
.	TRBD2	TRBV7-8	TRBJ2-1	CASGGRQNEQFF	TGTGCCAGTGGCGGGAGGCAAAATGAGCAGTTCTTC
.	.	TRBV4-1	TRBJ2-4	CASSQWARTVTPLTKNIQYF	TGCGCCAGCAGCCAATGGGCGAGGACAGTGACTCCTCTGACCAAAAACATTCAGTACTTC
.	.	TRBV18	TRBJ2-7	CASSTAGTGLYEQYF	TGTGCCAGCTCAACCGCAGGGACGGGTTTATACGAGCAGTACTTC
.	.	TRBV28	TRBJ2-7	CASSTTRGAYEQYF	TGTGCCAGCAGCACCACCAGGGGGGCCTACGAGCAGTACTTC
few	.	TRBV7-9	TRBJ2-1	CASSLVSLLSSYNEQFF	TGTGCCAGCAGCTTAGTTAGCCTACTTAGCTCCTACAATGAGCAGTTCTTC
.	TRBD2	TRBV12-3/TRBV12-4	TRBJ2-1	CASSDGTSGRDEQFF	TGTGCCAGCAGCGACGGGACTAGCGGAAGAGATGAGCAGTTCTTC
few	.	TRBV6-2/TRBV6-3	TRBJ1-5	CASSAGAGNQPQHF	TGTGCCAGCAGTGCAGGGGCAGGCAATCAGCCCCAGCATTTT
.	TRBD2	TRBV2	TRBJ2-1	CASSGGAGGPVFEQFF	TGTGCCAGCAGTGGGGGAGCGGGAGGGCCGGTATTTGAGCAGTTCTTC
many	TRBD1	TRBV5-1	TRBJ1-2	CASSLGQGLYGYTF	TGTGCCAGCAGCTTGGGACAGGGACTGTATGGCTACACCTTC
.	.	TRBV3-1	TRBJ1-2	CASSVTGIPNYGYTF	TGTGCCAGCAGCGTCACAGGGATTCCGAACTATGGCTACACCTTC
few	.	TRBV24-1	TRBJ1-5	CATSDTANQPQHF	TGTGCCACCAGTGATACGGCCAATCAGCCCCAGCATTTT
.	.	TRBV20-1	TRBJ1-1	CSARNSGTNTEAFF	TGCAGTGCCAGAAACTCAGGGACGAACACTGAAGCTTTCTTT
.	.	TRBV7-2	TRBJ2-5	CASSWREPETQYF	TGTGCCAGCAGCTGGAGGGAACCCGAGACCCAGTACTTC